This is a list of T cell receptor beta chains from one sample in a study of T cell changes during pregnancy in multiple sclerosis. The table came from immunoSEQ multiplex PCR; TCRdb's copy has only in-frame clones and leaves some out. The table lists 55,000 to 80,000 clones, 80% to 95% of them singletons. Sequenced here: CD8+ T cells from peripheral blood mononuclear cells, sampled in the second trimester of pregnancy. The receptors originated from a female donor with multiple sclerosis, enrolled in a pregnancy study. CDR3s include the opening cysteine and the closing phenylalanine or tryptophan. The D gene is left open where the match is weak. Part of the rows lack a size; the others show once, few, many or a class for expanded clones.

d_gene: .
v_gene: TRBV27
j_gene: TRBJ1-1
abundance: .
CDR3aa: CASRSRTDQINTEAFF
CDR3nt: TGTGCCAGCAGGTCAAGGACAGACCAGATCAACACTGAAGCTTTCTTT

d_gene: TRBD2
v_gene: TRBV27
j_gene: TRBJ2-1
abundance: .
CDR3aa: CASSLGLAGYNEQFF
CDR3nt: TGTGCCAGCAGTTTAGGGCTAGCGGGTTACAATGAGCAGTTCTTC

d_gene: .
v_gene: TRBV28
j_gene: TRBJ1-1
abundance: .
CDR3aa: CASSLTGMNTEAFF
CDR3nt: TGTGCCAGCAGTTTGACGGGTATGAACACTGAAGCTTTCTTT

d_gene: .
v_gene: TRBV6-1
j_gene: TRBJ2-3
abundance: .
CDR3aa: CASRLRDTSTDTQYF
CDR3nt: TGTGCCAGCAGACTCAGGGACACTAGCACAGATACGCAGTATTTT

d_gene: .
v_gene: TRBV27
j_gene: TRBJ2-7
abundance: .
CDR3aa: CASSLLLGVDEQYF
CDR3nt: TGTGCCAGCAGTTTATTACTCGGTGTCGACGAGCAGTACTTC

d_gene: TRBD2
v_gene: TRBV25-1
j_gene: TRBJ2-7
abundance: .
CDR3aa: CASSEWGGTSGSFSEQYF
CDR3nt: TGTGCCAGCAGTGAATGGGGGGGAACTAGCGGGAGTTTTAGCGAGCAGTACTTC

d_gene: TRBD2
v_gene: TRBV5-1
j_gene: TRBJ2-1
abundance: .
CDR3aa: CASSLDAGVAYEQFF
CDR3nt: TGCGCCAGCAGCTTGGATGCGGGAGTGGCATATGAGCAGTTCTTC

d_gene: .
v_gene: TRBV6-5
j_gene: TRBJ1-6
abundance: .
CDR3aa: CASSFGGSSYNSPLHF
CDR3nt: TGTGCCAGCAGTTTTGGGGGGAGCTCCTATAATTCACCCCTCCACTTT

d_gene: TRBD1
v_gene: TRBV4-1
j_gene: TRBJ2-7
abundance: .
CDR3aa: CASSQVFASGQGLGYEQYF
CDR3nt: TGCGCCAGCAGCCAAGTGTTTGCGTCCGGACAGGGGTTGGGGTACGAGCAGTACTTC

d_gene: TRBD1
v_gene: TRBV6-1
j_gene: TRBJ1-2
abundance: .
CDR3aa: CASIGIGGDYGYTF
CDR3nt: TGTGCCAGCATCGGGATAGGGGGCGACTATGGCTACACCTTC

d_gene: TRBD2
v_gene: TRBV5-4
j_gene: TRBJ2-3
abundance: once
CDR3aa: CASSLLAGNPDTQYF
CDR3nt: TGTGCCAGCAGCTTGCTAGCGGGAAATCCAGATACGCAGTATTTT

d_gene: .
v_gene: TRBV19
j_gene: TRBJ2-1
abundance: .
CDR3aa: CASSTTSINEQFF
CDR3nt: TGTGCCAGTAGCACAACTAGCATCAATGAGCAGTTCTTC

d_gene: .
v_gene: TRBV19
j_gene: TRBJ2-3
abundance: .
CDR3aa: CASSIGGLGTDTQYF
CDR3nt: TGTGCCAGTAGTATAGGGGGACTTGGTACAGATACGCAGTATTTT

d_gene: TRBD1
v_gene: TRBV7-6
j_gene: TRBJ1-2
abundance: .
CDR3aa: CASSKGTGNYGYTF
CDR3nt: TGTGCCAGCAGTAAAGGGACAGGAAATTATGGCTACACCTTC

d_gene: .
v_gene: TRBV7-9
j_gene: TRBJ2-1
abundance: once
CDR3aa: CASSPYNEQFF
CDR3nt: TGTGCCAGCAGCCCGTACAATGAGCAGTTCTTC

d_gene: TRBD2
v_gene: TRBV30
j_gene: TRBJ2-7
abundance: .
CDR3aa: CAASGLAGIAAYEQYF
CDR3nt: TGTGCCGCCTCAGGACTAGCGGGGATTGCCGCCTACGAGCAGTACTTC

d_gene: .
v_gene: TRBV27
j_gene: TRBJ2-7
abundance: once
CDR3aa: CASSLTSGYEQYF
CDR3nt: TGTGCCAGCAGTTTAACGTCAGGGTACGAGCAGTACTTC

d_gene: .
v_gene: TRBV19
j_gene: TRBJ1-5
abundance: .
CDR3aa: CASSIERQYSNQPQHF
CDR3nt: TGTGCCAGTAGTATAGAGAGACAGTATAGCAATCAGCCCCAGCATTTT

d_gene: TRBD2
v_gene: TRBV27
j_gene: TRBJ2-1
abundance: .
CDR3aa: CASRAGGREQFF
CDR3nt: TGTGCCAGCAGAGCGGGAGGGCGGGAGCAGTTCTTC

d_gene: TRBD2
v_gene: TRBV9
j_gene: TRBJ2-2
abundance: .
CDR3aa: CASSGGLAGTGELFF
CDR3nt: TGTGCCAGCAGCGGGGGACTAGCGGGCACCGGGGAGCTGTTTTTT

d_gene: TRBD1
v_gene: TRBV27
j_gene: TRBJ1-1
abundance: .
CDR3aa: CASTPGTRGQGTEAFF
CDR3nt: TGTGCCAGCACCCCAGGAACGAGGGGGCAGGGTACTGAAGCTTTCTTT

d_gene: .
v_gene: TRBV7-8
j_gene: TRBJ2-2
abundance: .
CDR3aa: CASSLTAGGGRELFF
CDR3nt: TGTGCCAGCAGCTTAACCGCCGGGGGTGGCAGGGAGCTGTTTTTT

d_gene: .
v_gene: TRBV19
j_gene: TRBJ2-5
abundance: .
CDR3aa: CASNNGGSETQYF
CDR3nt: TGTGCCAGTAACAACGGAGGGTCGGAGACCCAGTACTTC

d_gene: .
v_gene: TRBV9
j_gene: TRBJ1-2
abundance: .
CDR3aa: CASSAHRGYTF
CDR3nt: TGTGCCAGCAGCGCCCACAGAGGCTACACCTTC

d_gene: TRBD2
v_gene: TRBV5-4
j_gene: TRBJ2-3
abundance: .
CDR3aa: CASSPSGRTGTDTQYF
CDR3nt: TGTGCCAGCAGCCCTAGCGGGAGAACTGGCACAGATACGCAGTATTTT

d_gene: .
v_gene: TRBV6-5
j_gene: TRBJ2-2
abundance: .
CDR3aa: CASSYRRRTGELFF
CDR3nt: TGTGCCAGCAGTTACCGGAGGCGGACCGGGGAGCTGTTTTTT

d_gene: .
v_gene: TRBV30
j_gene: TRBJ1-1
abundance: few
CDR3aa: CAWFRFGWSTEAFF
CDR3nt: TGTGCCTGGTTCAGATTCGGGTGGAGCACTGAAGCTTTCTTT

d_gene: .
v_gene: TRBV13
j_gene: TRBJ1-1
abundance: .
CDR3aa: CASSNNREAFF
CDR3nt: TGTGCCAGCAGCAATAACAGGGAAGCTTTCTTT

d_gene: TRBD2
v_gene: TRBV7-9
j_gene: TRBJ2-3
abundance: .
CDR3aa: CASSFTRTSGRTDTQYF
CDR3nt: TGTGCCAGCAGCTTTACTCGGACTAGCGGACGCACAGATACGCAGTATTTT

d_gene: .
v_gene: TRBV19
j_gene: TRBJ1-1
abundance: .
CDR3aa: CASSMGHPTEAFF
CDR3nt: TGTGCCAGTAGTATGGGACACCCAACTGAAGCTTTCTTT

d_gene: TRBD2
v_gene: TRBV19
j_gene: TRBJ2-7
abundance: .
CDR3aa: CASSESGSSYEQYF
CDR3nt: TGTGCCAGTAGCGAGAGCGGGAGTTCCTACGAGCAGTACTTC

d_gene: .
v_gene: TRBV19
j_gene: TRBJ1-4
abundance: once
CDR3aa: CASSALPTNEKLFF
CDR3nt: TGTGCCAGTAGTGCGCTACCAACTAATGAAAAACTGTTTTTT

d_gene: .
v_gene: TRBV9
j_gene: TRBJ2-3
abundance: .
CDR3aa: CASSVTTESGDTQYF
CDR3nt: TGTGCCAGCAGCGTGACAACAGAGAGTGGAGATACGCAGTATTTT

d_gene: TRBD1
v_gene: TRBV5-1
j_gene: TRBJ2-2
abundance: once
CDR3aa: CASSSGTAPTGELFF
CDR3nt: TGCGCCAGCAGCTCCGGGACAGCTCCCACCGGGGAGCTGTTTTTT

d_gene: .
v_gene: TRBV9
j_gene: TRBJ1-2
abundance: once
CDR3aa: CASSVDPNYGYTF
CDR3nt: TGTGCCAGCAGCGTAGATCCGAACTATGGCTACACCTTC

d_gene: TRBD1
v_gene: TRBV27
j_gene: TRBJ1-3
abundance: .
CDR3aa: CASRGAGQGTNTIYF
CDR3nt: TGTGCCAGCAGGGGGGCGGGACAGGGGACAAACACCATATATTTT

d_gene: .
v_gene: TRBV7-7
j_gene: TRBJ1-1
abundance: .
CDR3aa: CASSFGEGTEAFF
CDR3nt: TGTGCCAGCAGCTTTGGGGAGGGGACTGAAGCTTTCTTT

d_gene: TRBD2
v_gene: TRBV28
j_gene: TRBJ2-1
abundance: .
CDR3aa: CASSLVAGDNEQFF
CDR3nt: TGTGCCAGCAGTTTAGTAGCGGGGGACAATGAGCAGTTCTTC

d_gene: TRBD2
v_gene: TRBV19
j_gene: TRBJ2-3
abundance: .
CDR3aa: CASRSVASGSADTQYF
CDR3nt: TGTGCCAGTAGAAGCGTGGCTAGCGGGAGCGCAGATACGCAGTATTTT

d_gene: TRBD2
v_gene: TRBV4-1
j_gene: TRBJ2-3
abundance: .
CDR3aa: CASSQGTRGTDTQYF
CDR3nt: TGCGCCAGCAGCCAAGGGACTAGAGGCACAGATACGCAGTATTTT

d_gene: .
v_gene: TRBV13
j_gene: TRBJ1-1
abundance: .
CDR3aa: CASSRGTLEAFF
CDR3nt: TGTGCCAGCAGCCGCGGAACCCTTGAAGCTTTCTTT

d_gene: TRBD1
v_gene: TRBV7-6
j_gene: TRBJ2-1
abundance: .
CDR3aa: CASSPGAGTGGGGEQFF
CDR3nt: TGTGCCAGCAGCCCGGGGGCCGGGACAGGGGGTGGTGGTGAGCAGTTCTTC

d_gene: .
v_gene: TRBV29-1
j_gene: TRBJ1-2
abundance: .
CDR3aa: CSVEGGAKGYTF
CDR3nt: TGCAGCGTTGAAGGCGGGGCGAAAGGCTACACCTTC

d_gene: .
v_gene: TRBV30
j_gene: TRBJ1-1
abundance: few
CDR3aa: CAWSASGTEAFF
CDR3nt: TGTGCCTGGAGTGCCAGTGGCACTGAAGCTTTCTTT

d_gene: TRBD2
v_gene: TRBV6-5
j_gene: TRBJ2-3
abundance: .
CDR3aa: CASSLAGKTDTQYF
CDR3nt: TGTGCCAGCAGCCTAGCGGGAAAGACAGATACGCAGTATTTT

d_gene: TRBD1
v_gene: TRBV7-8
j_gene: TRBJ2-6
abundance: .
CDR3aa: CASSLGTGATGANVLTF
CDR3nt: TGTGCCAGCAGCTTAGGGACAGGGGCCACTGGGGCCAACGTCCTGACTTTC